A single sample gave rise to the 19 T cell receptor beta chains below, sequenced in a study of human T cells and chemical hapten exposure. In TCRdb, the RACE reads were re-called with MiXCR into one record per CDR3 protein. Of 89,000 or so distinct CDR3 sequences listed, 6.6% are singletons. Time point of the sample: patch test 2, 6 weeks after DPC sensitization. Sample treatment: therapeutic diphenylcyclopropenone sensitization with weekly scalp DPC. The sample here was whole blood, taken in connection with sensitization to the hapten diphenylcyclopropenone (DPC). The receptor set was obtained from a young woman with alopecia areata. Some clones in this sample may be carry-over from other donors' samples.

This clonotype was found many times. V gene TRBV6-5 combines with J gene TRBJ2-1, with 9 bases identical to TRBD1. This CDR3 has 15 residues. V dropped 4 bases and J dropped 4; count of bases not matched to a gene: 5. Germline CDR1 and CDR2: MNHEY and SVGAGI. CDR3 sequence reads: CASSLRQGEYNEQFF. The CDR3 coding sequence is TGTGCCAGCAGTTTAAGACAGGGGGAATACAATGAGCAGTTCTTC.

This clonotype was picked up a small number of times. The chain has TRBV5-1 and TRBJ2-3; 7 bases agree with TRBD1. The trim removed 0 bases at V and 4 bases at J, leaving 2 bases unmatched. The CDR3 length is 14 residues. Germline CDR1 SGHRS, CDR2 YFSETQ. The CDR3 sequence: CASSLGQGSDTQYF. CDR3 bases: TGCGCCAGCAGCTTGGGACAGGGATCAGATACGCAGTATTTT.

This clonotype has a count of ten or more. This chain links TRBV30 with TRBJ1-5; possibly TRBD1 for D (6 bases). The CDR3 sequence is 13 residues long. Looked up from germline, CDR1 is GTSNPN and CDR2 is SVGIG (reference sequence). V was trimmed by 5 bases and J by 3 bases, leaving 11 bases between them. The CDR3 sequence is CAWAGAYNQPQHF. The DNA for the CDR3 is TGTGCCTGGGCGGGGGCCTACAATCAGCCCCAGCATTTT.

This clonotype was counted a few times. The J gene is TRBJ1-2, the V gene TRBV14; D not certain. V was shortened by 0 bases and J by 6 bases, with 11 bases between the two germline ends. Germline loops: CDR1 SGHDN, CDR2 FVKESK. CDR3 size: 14 residues. The CDR3 is CASSQDFGDHGYTF. The CDR3 DNA reads TGTGCCAGCAGCCAAGATTTTGGGGATCATGGCTACACCTTC.

This clonotype was seen many times. The CDR3 reads CASSLGYGEKLFF. The CDR3 bases are TGTGCCAGCAGCTTAGGGTATGGTGAAAAACTGTTTTTT. This rearrangement joins TRBV11-2 to TRBJ1-4; D is undetermined. Trimming took 1 base from V and 7 from J, leaving 7 bases between them. CDR1 is SGHAT, CDR2 FQNNGV, per germline. The length of the CDR3 is 13 residues.

This clonotype has at least ten counts. This chain's CDR3 is CASSVLVGSTDTQYF. The DNA of the CDR3 is TGCGCCAGCAGCGTGCTAGTTGGATCCACAGATACGCAGTATTTT. The chain joins TRBV5-1 to TRBJ2-3; no clear D. This CDR3 is built from 15 residues. Per the germline V gene, CDR1 is SGHRS and CDR2 is YFSETQ. V lost 4 bases to trimming and J lost 2 bases, with 14 bases between them.

This clonotype appeared many times. This chain uses TRBV2 with TRBJ2-1, with a weak D call TRBD2 (5 bases). The CDR3 covers 13 residues. Trimming left V 3 bases short and J 4 bases short, with 7 bases between. Germline loops: CDR1 SNHLY, CDR2 FYNNEI. The CDR3 reads CASSEDLYNEQFF. Written as DNA, the CDR3 is TGTGCCAGCAGTGAGGACTTGTACAATGAGCAGTTCTTC.

This clonotype was detected many times. This rearrangement joins TRBV27 to TRBJ2-7; 7 bases map to TRBD1. J lost 2 bases, V lost 5 bases, and 3 bases had no gene match. Germline V CDR1 and CDR2: MNHEY, SMNVEV (reference sequence). CDR3 size: 13 residues. CDR3 nucleotide sequence: TGTGCCAGCAGTAGACAGGGAACCTACGAGCAGTACTTC. As protein: CASSRQGTYEQYF.

In this sample, this clonotype turned up a few times. V gene TRBV2 combines with J gene TRBJ2-7, with D maybe TRBD1 (5 bases). The V and J ends lost 6 bases and 2 bases respectively, with 17 bases between them. CDR3 length: 15 residues. From germline, CDR1 is SNHLY and CDR2 FYNNEI. CDR3 bases: TGTGCCAGCAGGAAAGAGACAGAGCCGACCTACGAGCAGTACTTC. Translating gives CASRKETEPTYEQYF.

The chain uses TRBV7-6 and TRBJ2-3; 7 bases map to TRBD1. The V gene's germline CDR1 is SGHVS and CDR2 FNYEAQ. V trimming: 1 base; J trimming: 4 bases; junction bases outside the gene matches: 5. This CDR3 has 15 amino acids. CDR3 amino acids: CASSLVTGASDTQYF. CDR3 coding DNA: TGTGCCAGCAGCTTAGTAACAGGGGCCTCAGATACGCAGTATTTT.

This clonotype was observed many times. This sequence joins TRBV6-5 and TRBJ1-6, with D possibly being TRBD1 (5 bases). V was shortened by 4 bases and J by 6 bases, with 10 bases between the two germline ends. The CDR3 is 14 amino acids. Germline CDR1 is MNHEY and CDR2 is SVGAGI. This chain's CDR3 is CASSLTDTNSPLHF. The CDR3 DNA sequence: TGTGCCAGCAGTTTGACAGACACTAATTCACCCCTCCACTTT.

This clonotype was seen many times. The rearrangement joins TRBV18 to TRBJ2-7; D call uncertain. The germline V gene has CDR1 KGHSH and CDR2 LQKENI. V gave up 2 bases and J gave up 1 base, with 9 bases separating them. This CDR3 contains 14 residues. CDR3 DNA: TGTGCCAGCTCACCAGAAGCCGGGTCCTACGAGCAGTACTTC. Protein product: CASSPEAGSYEQYF.

This clonotype has at least ten counts. The rearrangement uses TRBV10-3 and TRBJ2-1; TRBD1 aligns across 8 bases. J was trimmed by 4 bases and V by 7 bases; bases with no gene match: 9. This CDR3 is built from 15 residues. The germline gives CDR1 ENHRY, CDR2 SYGVKD. CDR3 sequence: CAITKGQELYNEQFF. The CDR3 nucleotides read TGTGCCATCACGAAGGGACAGGAACTTTACAATGAGCAGTTCTTC.

This sequence joins TRBV7-2 and TRBJ2-3; D is unresolved. V lost 6 bases and J lost 5, with 9 bases in between. The germline gives CDR1 SGHTA, CDR2 FQGNSA. This CDR3 comprises 12 residues. The CDR3 DNA sequence: TGTGCCAGCAGTCGGACCGGAGATACGCAGTATTTT. This translates into CASSRTGDTQYF.

The rearrangement uses TRBV12-3 or TRBV12-4 and TRBJ2-2; 7 bases align to TRBD1. The CDR3 has 17 amino acids. After removal of 6 bases from V and 4 bases from J, the junction contained 14 bases not matched to a gene. CDR3 nucleotide sequence: TGTGCCAGCAGCTACGGGACAGCCCAAGCAGTCACCGGGGAGCTGTTTTTT. Amino acid sequence: CASSYGTAQAVTGELFF.

The sample holds many counts of this clonotype. The rearrangement uses TRBV29-1 and TRBJ2-7; unclear D gene. V lost 2 bases, J lost 0 bases, and 5 bases lay in between. This CDR3 is built from 12 residues. Germline CDR1 and CDR2: SQVTM and ANQGSEA. The CDR3 DNA reads as TGCAGCGTTGAAAGGAGCTCCTACGAGCAGTACTTC. It yields the protein CSVERSSYEQYF.

This rearrangement joins TRBV12-3 or TRBV12-4 to TRBJ1-5; no definite D call. This CDR3 comprises 15 residues. Trimming left V 1 base short and J 0 bases short, with 7 bases between. The CDR3 reads CASSLGPYSNQPQHF. For the CDR3, the DNA is TGTGCCAGCAGTTTAGGGCCTTATAGCAATCAGCCCCAGCATTTT.

This clonotype was seen at least ten times. The chain joins TRBV2 to TRBJ2-6; D gene ambiguous. Germline CDR1 is SNHLY and CDR2 is FYNNEI. Trimming took 4 bases from V and 1 from J, leaving 5 bases between them. The length of the CDR3 is 14 residues. CDR3 sequence reads: CASSGRSGANVLTF. In DNA form, the CDR3 reads TGTGCCAGCAGTGGCAGATCTGGGGCCAACGTCCTGACTTTC.

This clonotype has just a few counts. The chain uses TRBV6-1 and TRBJ1-3; D remains unclear. The CDR3 extends over 15 amino acids. With 1 base removed from V and 4 bases from J, the gap between germline ends came to 11 bases. CDR1 and CDR2 from the germline V gene are MNHNS and SASEGT. The CDR3 region is CASSEEEALGNTIYF. The DNA for the CDR3 is TGTGCCAGCAGTGAAGAAGAGGCCCTAGGAAACACCATATATTTT.